The rows below give T cell receptor beta chains drawn from one sample of a study of spatial heterogeneity in lung cancer. One entry per CDR3 protein, called by TCRdb with MiXCR from the 5' RACE reads. Found here are approximately 11,000 distinct CDR3 sequences, more than 3% of them singletons; the top ten hold around 50%. The specimen comprised PBMCs, sampled at surgery. The receptors were gathered from a female donor with early-stage non-small cell lung cancer. Both conserved end residues are part of each CDR3.

j_call v_call cdr3_aa
TRBJ2-1 TRBV7-2 CASSLILAGGDEQFF
TRBJ2-3 TRBV20-1 CSARDRSRGATSTDTQYF
TRBJ2-3 TRBV7-2 CASSLSAGGGPTDTQYF
TRBJ2-7 TRBV10-3 CAISDGLAGSYEQYF
TRBJ2-5 TRBV9 CASSVAPAGGSGQETQYF
TRBJ2-1 TRBV7-9 CASSPEEAYEQFF
TRBJ2-5 TRBV20-1 CSARDMDLETQYF
TRBJ2-2 TRBV12-3/TRBV12-4 CASSMLAGGLRTGELFF
TRBJ2-7 TRBV20-1 CSASPGGSWGQGGYEQYF
TRBJ2-5 TRBV18 CASSPRTGLGETQYF
TRBJ2-7 TRBV12-3/TRBV12-4 CASSFGTSLNGEQYF
TRBJ1-5 TRBV12-3/TRBV12-4 CASSNYNQPQHF
TRBJ2-1 TRBV28 CASRTGLEPTGEQFF
TRBJ1-6 TRBV5-1 CASSIGTGDSPLHF
TRBJ1-5 TRBV6-6 CASTLNGVPQPQHF
TRBJ2-3 TRBV11-2 CASSLGSTTDTQYF
TRBJ1-6 TRBV3-1 CASSQDQSGTGVFSPLHF
TRBJ2-5 TRBV7-2 CASSSRGYGDQYF
TRBJ2-3 TRBV12-3/TRBV12-4 CASSLRREGVDTQYF
TRBJ2-3 TRBV20-1 CSATGLAGGGTDTQYF
TRBJ2-3 TRBV19 CASSIEETSLSTQYF
TRBJ2-5 TRBV20-1 CSAEAGSSGGGETQYF
TRBJ2-7 TRBV7-2 CATSPGLTRAEQYF
TRBJ2-3 TRBV6-2/TRBV6-3 CASSYSVGTQYF
TRBJ2-5 TRBV7-3 CASSLVGGETQYF
TRBJ2-2 TRBV11-2 CASSPDRGRPGELFF
TRBJ2-1 TRBV6-6 CASSYSTLSGGYNEQFF
TRBJ2-7 TRBV20-1 CSAGTLGGYEQYF
TRBJ1-2 TRBV27 CASRETGGYYGYTF
TRBJ2-5 TRBV7-9 CASSYKGPQETQYF
TRBJ2-7 TRBV7-2 CASSLGQGAHKQYF
TRBJ1-4 TRBV5-5 CASSRAPGQLNEKLFF
TRBJ1-5 TRBV6-2/TRBV6-3 CASRDHNQPQHF
TRBJ2-1 TRBV28 CASSQPERSYNEQFF
TRBJ2-1 TRBV7-2 CASSLAGQGAYKNEQFF
TRBJ2-5 TRBV5-1 CASSSGQGSPGETQYF
TRBJ2-7 TRBV20-1 CSARDASGRYYEQYF
TRBJ1-4 TRBV20-1 CSAIRYRTNEKLFF
TRBJ2-7 TRBV20-1 CSASDASTMPDF
TRBJ2-7 TRBV5-1 CASSLGGRDYEQYF
TRBJ2-5 TRBV12-3/TRBV12-4 CASSFPTPGYQETQYF
TRBJ1-1 TRBV29-1 CSVSGKAEAFF
TRBJ2-3 TRBV5-1 CASRRGGQGGTDTQYF
TRBJ2-2 TRBV29-1 CSVKLQGDGGELFF
TRBJ2-7 TRBV29-1 CSAQGGARSEQYF
TRBJ2-1 TRBV20-1 CSATLAGGPSNEQFF
TRBJ2-7 TRBV29-1 CSVDINSYEQYF
TRBJ2-7 TRBV7-8 CASSTGAGGGDVSYEQYF
TRBJ2-7 TRBV6-1 CASSVHSSHSYEQYF
TRBJ2-7 TRBV7-2 CASSFAGGAAEQYF
TRBJ1-4 TRBV2 CASRSGTENEKLFF
TRBJ1-1 TRBV27 CASSRSLRGEAFF
TRBJ2-7 TRBV2 CAGGDSPYEQYF
TRBJ1-1 TRBV5-4 CASSSAGPNAEAFF